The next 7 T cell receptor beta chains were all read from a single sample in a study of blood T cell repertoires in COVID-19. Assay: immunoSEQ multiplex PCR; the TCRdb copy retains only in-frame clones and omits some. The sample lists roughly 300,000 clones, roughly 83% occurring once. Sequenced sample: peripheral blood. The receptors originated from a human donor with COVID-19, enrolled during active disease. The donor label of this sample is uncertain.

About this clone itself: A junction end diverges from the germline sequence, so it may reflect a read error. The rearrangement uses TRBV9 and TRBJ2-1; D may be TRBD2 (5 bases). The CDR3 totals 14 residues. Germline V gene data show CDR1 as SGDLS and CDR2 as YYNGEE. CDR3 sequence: CAGSPSRDHYEQFF. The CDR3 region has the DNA TGTGCCGGCAGCCCGTCCCGGGATCATTATGAGCAGTTCTTC.

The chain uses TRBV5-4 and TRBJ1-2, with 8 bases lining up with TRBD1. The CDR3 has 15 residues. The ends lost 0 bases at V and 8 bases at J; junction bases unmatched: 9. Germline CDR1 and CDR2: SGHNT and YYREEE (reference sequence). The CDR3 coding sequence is TGTGCCAGCAGCTTGGAGGGTCAGGGGGCCGACGGCTACACCTTC. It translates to CASSLEGQGADGYTF.

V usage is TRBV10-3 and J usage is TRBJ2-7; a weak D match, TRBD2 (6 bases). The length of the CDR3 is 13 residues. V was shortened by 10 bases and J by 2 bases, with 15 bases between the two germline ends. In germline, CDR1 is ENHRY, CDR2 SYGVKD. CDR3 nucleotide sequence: TGTGCCACCGCCTCTAGCGAACCCTACGAGCAGTACTTC. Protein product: CATASSEPYEQYF.

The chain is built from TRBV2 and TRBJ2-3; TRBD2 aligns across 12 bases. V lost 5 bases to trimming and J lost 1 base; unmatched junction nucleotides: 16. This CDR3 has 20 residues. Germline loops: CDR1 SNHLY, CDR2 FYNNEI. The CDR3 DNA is TGTGCCAGCAGTAGTATAGGGACTAGCGGGTCCACCAGGGGCACAGATACGCAGTATTTT. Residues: CASSSIGTSGSTRGTDTQYF.

Here the CDR3 reads CASSSGTGAGANVLTF. The CDR3 DNA reads TGTGCCAGCAGCTCCGGGACAGGGGCCGGGGCCAACGTCCTGACTTTC. The V and J genes are TRBV7-9 and TRBJ2-6; 10 bases map to TRBD1. The ends lost 4 bases at V and 4 bases at J; junction bases unmatched: 4. Per the germline V gene, CDR1 is SEHNR and CDR2 is FQNEAQ (reference sequence). The CDR3 has 16 amino acids. Complete variable domain (other parts from reference TRBV7-9 and TRBJ2-6): DTGVSQNPRHKITKRGQNVTFRCDPISEHNRLYWYRQTLGQGPEFLTYFQNEAQLEKSRLLSDRFSAERPKGSFSTLEIQRTEQGDSAMYLCASSSGTGAGANVLTFGAGSRLTVL.

DNA of the CDR3: TGTGCCATCAGTTACAGACAGGGGTCTAATGAAAAACTGTTTTTT. Its protein is CAISYRQGSNEKLFF. V usage is TRBV10-3 and J usage is TRBJ1-4; the match to TRBD1 covers 8 bases. The V and J ends lost 5 bases and 3 bases, in that order; junction bases with no gene match: 5. The CDR3 totals 15 residues. Germline CDR1 and CDR2: ENHRY and SYGVKD.

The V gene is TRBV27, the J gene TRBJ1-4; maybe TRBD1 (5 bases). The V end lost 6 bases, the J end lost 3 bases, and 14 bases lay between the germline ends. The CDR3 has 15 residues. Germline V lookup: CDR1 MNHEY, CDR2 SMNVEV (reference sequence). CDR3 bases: TGTGCCAGCAGATACAGGTTAGGGGCTAATGAAAAACTGTTTTTT. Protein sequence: CASRYRLGANEKLFF. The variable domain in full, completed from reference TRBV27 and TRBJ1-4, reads EAQVTQNPRYLITVTGKKLTVTCSQNMNHEYMSWYRQDPGLGLRQIYYSMNVEVTDKGDVPEGYKVSRKEKRNFPLILESPSPNQTSLYFCASRYRLGANEKLFFGSGTQLSVL.